Sequencing of this T cell receptor (beta chain) was carried out in a study of vaccination and CD4 T cells after COVID-19. Background on the study: Post-COVID specimens were obtained a median about 100 days after diagnosis (range 35 to 161).

Sample time point: late sampling 161 to 241 days after vaccination in a few convalescent patients. Regarding treatment: approximately nine-day PBMC culture with coronavirus spike peptide pools or control peptides (ViraFEST assay). Replacement of half the medium with fresh IL-2 medium took place on days 3 and 7. This clonotype was seen a handful of times. Its antigen is as yet unknown. This CDR3 contains 16 residues. The V gene's germline CDR1 is MDHEN and CDR2 SYDVKM. Trimming stripped 5 bases from V and 0 bases from J, with 14 bases between. Study-wide results and limits: From about 20 to 38, the median of SARS-CoV-2-reactive clonotypes rose without reaching significance.

Researchers used the Oncomine TCR Beta short-read assay to sequence DNA from cultured CD4+ T cells. Investigators isolated genomic DNA from cultured CD4+ T cells. TCRdb itself ran the PCR reads through MiXCR, one entry per CDR3 protein. The table lists tens of thousands of distinct CDR3 sequences, 28% of them singletons, with roughly 7.1% in the top ten. The rearrangement uses TRBV28 and TRBJ2-1; no clear D gene. The source of this sequence is a human donor who had recovered from COVID-19. The sample was CD4+ T cells from blood, cultured in vitro, taken about 7 months after SARS-CoV-2 vaccination. Here the CDR3 DNA reads TGTGCCAGCAGTCCATCGGGCTACCGCTCCTACAATGAGCAGTTCTTC. Amino acid sequence: CASSPSGYRSYNEQFF. Combining the CDR3 with reference TRBV28 and TRBJ2-1 gives the whole variable domain DVKVTQSSRYLVKRTGEKVFLECVQDMDHENMFWYRQDPGLGLRLIYFSYDVKMKEKGDIPEGYSVSREKKERFSLILESASTNQTSMYLCASSPSGYRSYNEQFFGPGTRLTVL.